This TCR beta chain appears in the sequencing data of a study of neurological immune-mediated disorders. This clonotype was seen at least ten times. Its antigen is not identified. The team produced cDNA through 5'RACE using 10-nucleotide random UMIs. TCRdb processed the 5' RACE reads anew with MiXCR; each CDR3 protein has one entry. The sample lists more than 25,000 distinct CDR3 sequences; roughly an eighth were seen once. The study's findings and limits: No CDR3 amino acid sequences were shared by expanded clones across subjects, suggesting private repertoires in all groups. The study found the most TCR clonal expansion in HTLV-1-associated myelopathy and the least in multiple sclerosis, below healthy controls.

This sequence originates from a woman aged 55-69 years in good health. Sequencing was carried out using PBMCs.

The CDR3 reads CSAVTGLDQPQHF. Here the CDR3 DNA reads TGCAGCGCCGTGACAGGGTTGGATCAGCCCCAGCATTTT. The chain links TRBV29-1 to TRBJ1-5; the match to TRBD1 covers 7 bases. CDR3 size: 13 residues. Trimming took 7 bases from V and 5 from J; bases not matched to a gene: 8. The V gene's germline CDR1 is SQVTM and CDR2 ANQGSEA. Filled out from reference TRBV29-1 and TRBJ1-5, the complete variable domain reads SAVISQKPSRDICQRGTSLTIQCQVDSQVTMMFWYRQQPGQSLTLIATANQGSEATYESGFVIDKFPISRPNLTFSTLTVSNMSPEDSSIYLCSAVTGLDQPQHFGDGTRLSIL.